The sequence of this TCR beta chain was determined in a study of identical twins. The authors used template switching to add a universal primer site and gave cDNA unique molecular identifiers. TCRdb reprocessed the 5' RACE reads with MiXCR, giving one entry per CDR3 protein. The sample includes 350,000 to 600,000 distinct CDR3 sequences, approximately 15% seen only once; the top ten take about 0.53%. The CDR3 runs 13 residues. J was trimmed by 5 bases and V by 6 bases; bases with no gene match: 4. This clonotype was recorded a few times. These data were likewise used in another study, on yellow fever vaccine responses in identical twins.

The receptor's source is a woman aged 18-30 years in good health. The chain links TRBV12-3 or TRBV12-4 to TRBJ2-7, with 10 bases lining up with TRBD1. The specimen sequenced was CD4+ T cells sorted from blood. CDR3 in amino acids: CASSLDRGDEQYF. CDR3 sequence (DNA): TGTGCCAGCAGCCTGGACAGGGGGGACGAGCAGTACTTC.